The 21 T cell receptor beta chains reported below all come from one sample, sequenced in a study of blood T cell repertoires in COVID-19. Here immunoSEQ multiplex PCR was the method, and the copy in TCRdb shows in-frame clones only, minus some. The top ten hold roughly 0.76% of the sample, which has hundreds of thousands of clones, about 90% seen once. Sample: peripheral blood. The receptors here all came from a man younger than 35 with COVID-19, enrolled during active disease.

DNA of the CDR3: TGCGCCAGCAGCTTAACTAGCGGGAGCTATGAGCAGTTCTTC. Amino acid sequence: CASSLTSGSYEQFF. The rearrangement uses TRBV5-1 and TRBJ2-1; 11 positions agree with TRBD2. The J segment lost 8 bases and the V segment lost 2 bases, leaving 3 bases of the junction unmatched. The CDR3 covers 14 residues. In germline, CDR1 is SGHRS, CDR2 YFSETQ.

This rearrangement joins TRBV7-2 to TRBJ2-1, with TRBD2 matching 11 bases. CDR3 length: 15 residues. From germline, CDR1 is SGHTA and CDR2 FQGNSA. Germline trimming cut 1 base from V and 5 bases from J; bases unmatched to any gene: 1. As DNA, the CDR3 is TGTGCCAGCAGCTTAGTAGCGGGAGGGAACAATGAGCAGTTCTTC. Translation: CASSLVAGGNNEQFF.

The chain uses TRBV2 and TRBJ1-1; D is unclear. Germline CDR1 and CDR2: SNHLY and FYNNEI. Trimming removed 2 bases at V and 11 bases at J, with 15 bases between. The CDR3 consists of 13 residues. CDR3 sequence: CASSESPNIGAFF. The DNA for the CDR3 is TGTGCCAGCAGTGAATCCCCCAACATTGGCGCTTTCTTT.

Only a few counts were recorded for this clone. The rearrangement joins TRBV28 to TRBJ1-1, with D unclear. From germline, CDR1 is MDHEN and CDR2 SYDVKM. The CDR3 sequence is 15 residues long. Deletions cut 5 bases from V and 2 bases from J, with 15 bases between. The CDR3 here is CASSLSGPANTEAFF. CDR3 sequence (DNA): TGTGCCAGCAGTCTTAGCGGGCCGGCAAACACTGAAGCTTTCTTT.

The rearrangement joins TRBV3-1 (or the pseudogene TRBV3-2) to TRBJ1-2; D ambiguous. The V and J ends lost 5 bases and 5 bases respectively, with 21 bases between them. This CDR3 comprises 16 residues. CDR1 is LGHDT, CDR2 YNNKEL, per germline (reference sequence). The CDR3 coding sequence is TGTGCCAGCAGCTCAATCACCTCGAGCAGACTGTATGGCTACACCTTC. It codes for CASSSITSSRLYGYTF.

The V and J genes are TRBV11-3 and TRBJ2-5; D gene uncertain. Germline V lookup: CDR1 SGHNT, CDR2 YENEEA. This CDR3 is 14 amino acids long. The V gene lost 5 bases and the J gene lost 2 bases, with 12 bases spanning the gap. The CDR3 loop reads CASSPNTEQETQYF. The CDR3 nucleotides are TGTGCCAGCAGCCCCAATACAGAACAAGAGACCCAGTACTTC. The full variable domain, in which reference TRBV11-3 and TRBJ2-5 provide the parts outside the CDR3, is EAGVVQSPRYKIIEKKQPVAFWCNPISGHNTLYWYLQNLGQGPELLIRYENEEAVDDSQLPKDRFSAERLKGVDSTLKIQPAELGDSAVYLCASSPNTEQETQYFGPGTRLLVL.

This chain links TRBV2 with TRBJ2-2; TRBD1 matches 8 bases. Losses at the gene ends were 6 bases for V and 5 bases for J; bases not matched to a gene: 17. CDR1 is SNHLY and CDR2 is FYNNEI in the germline V gene. The CDR3 consists of 18 residues. CDR3 coding DNA: TGTGCCAGCAGCATACCCCCGGGACAGGCAACGGGGACCGGGGAGCTGTTTTTT. This translates into CASSIPPGQATGTGELFF.

This clone has just one count. The V call is TRBV4-1, the J call TRBJ1-3; possibly TRBD1 for D (5 bases). This CDR3 contains 15 residues. Trimming stripped 0 bases from V and 2 bases from J, with 8 bases between. Germline V CDR1 and CDR2: MGHRA, YSYEKL. The DNA of the CDR3 is TGCGCCAGCAGCCAAGAGGGGACTGCTGGAAACACCATATATTTT. Its translation is CASSQEGTAGNTIYF.

The chain links TRBV14 to TRBJ2-2, with 10 bases lining up with TRBD2. The CDR3 totals 17 residues. Germline CDR1 SGHDN, CDR2 FVKESK. V lost 6 bases, J lost 2 bases, and 9 bases stayed unmatched. This CDR3 is CASRLTSGTSNTGELFF. The CDR3 DNA reads as TGTGCCAGCAGACTTACTAGCGGGACATCAAACACCGGGGAGCTGTTTTTT.

DNA of the CDR3: TGTGCCAGTAGGGGGTGGGGCAGGGAAACCACTGAAGCTTTCTTT. Its protein product is CASRGWGRETTEAFF. The V gene is TRBV19, the J gene TRBJ1-1, with D possibly matching TRBD1 (5 bases). The CDR3 covers 15 residues. Germline-derived CDR1 and CDR2 are LNHDA and SQIVND (reference sequence). Trimming shortened V by 6 bases and J by 4 bases, and 18 bases separated the two germline ends.

The genes are TRBV2 and TRBJ1-2; D ambiguous. The CDR3 is 12 residues long. Germline V gives CDR1 SNHLY, CDR2 FYNNEI. The V and J ends lost 7 bases and 8 bases respectively, with 14 bases between them. CDR3 sequence: CASMRVIEGYTF. The CDR3 DNA sequence: TGTGCCAGCATGAGGGTTATAGAGGGCTACACCTTC.

This chain uses TRBV7-2 with TRBJ2-7; weak D call: TRBD1 (5 bases). Deletions cut 4 bases from V and 2 bases from J, with 12 bases between. This CDR3 spans 14 amino acids. Germline V gene sequence: CDR1 SGHTA, CDR2 FQGNSA. The CDR3 bases are TGTGCCAGCAGCTACCAGGGAAAGGCCTACGAGCAGTACTTC. It codes for CASSYQGKAYEQYF.

The chain recombines TRBV7-8 with TRBJ2-1; D is perhaps TRBD2 (6 bases). Germline V gene lookup returns CDR1 SGHVS and CDR2 FQNEAQ. V shed 3 bases and J shed 5 bases, with 14 bases lying between them. This CDR3 contains 15 residues. In DNA, the CDR3 is TGTGCCAGCAGCTTGGGGTTGTCGGGGGACAATGAGCAGTTCTTC. Protein product: CASSLGLSGDNEQFF.

This chain connects TRBV5-5 to TRBJ2-7; the D gene is possibly TRBD1 (6 bases). In germline, CDR1 is SGHKS, CDR2 YYEKEE (reference sequence). Trimming shortened V by 1 base and J by 3 bases, and 17 bases separated the two germline ends. The CDR3 sequence is 16 residues long. CDR3 residues: CASSLSGQGAYYEQYF. As DNA, the CDR3 is TGTGCCAGCAGCTTGTCGGGACAAGGAGCTTACTACGAGCAGTACTTC.

The chain couples TRBV5-8 to TRBJ2-1; 13 bases align to TRBD2. Germline V gene data show CDR1 as SGHTS and CDR2 as YDEGEE. This CDR3 region has 18 residues. J gave up 7 bases and V 1 base, and 11 bases lay outside the gene matches. The CDR3 region is CASSLTSGGVFYVNEQFF. The DNA for the CDR3 is TGTGCCAGCAGCTTGACTAGCGGGGGGGTCTTTTATGTGAATGAGCAGTTCTTC. Together with reference TRBV5-8 and TRBJ2-1, the CDR3 gives the full variable domain: EAGVTQSPTHLIKTRGQQATLRCSPISGHTSVYWYQQALGLGLQFLLWYDEGEERNRGNFPPRFSGRQFPNYSSELNVNALELEDSALYLCASSLTSGGVFYVNEQFFGPGTRLTVL.

This clone was seen only once. The chain links TRBV5-1 to TRBJ2-1, with TRBD2 matching 10 bases. The CDR3 totals 15 residues. Germline V lookup: CDR1 SGHRS, CDR2 YFSETQ. J gave up 9 bases and V 0 bases, and 6 bases lay outside the gene matches. The CDR3 loop is CASSLERGGQGEQFF. DNA of the CDR3: TGCGCCAGCAGCTTGGAGCGGGGGGGCCAGGGTGAGCAGTTCTTC. The full variable domain, completed using reference TRBV5-1 and TRBJ2-1, is KAGVTQTPRYLIKTRGQQVTLSCSPISGHRSVSWYQQTPGQGLQFLFEYFSETQRNKGNFPGRFSGRQFSNSRSEMNVSTLELGDSALYLCASSLERGGQGEQFFGPGTRLTVL.

This chain uses TRBV7-9 with TRBJ1-2; D possibly corresponds to TRBD1 (6 bases). V was cut by 4 bases and J by 5 bases, with 17 bases left in between. CDR3 length: 15 residues. Germline V lookup: CDR1 SEHNR, CDR2 FQNEAQ (reference sequence). CDR3 nucleotide sequence: TGTGCCAGCAGCTCCCGCACAGGGACGACGTATGGCTACACCTTC. Encoded protein: CASSSRTGTTYGYTF.

V is TRBV2 and J is TRBJ2-7, with D unclear. Between the trimmed V and J ends, which lost 2 bases and 0 bases, there was a span of 2 bases. This CDR3 comprises 12 residues. Germline V gene lookup returns CDR1 SNHLY and CDR2 FYNNEI. The CDR3 here is CASSEHSYEQYF. The DNA for the CDR3 is TGTGCCAGCAGTGAACACTCCTACGAGCAGTACTTC.

A word on this clone: This CDR3 is also generated by other DNA sequences in the sample. The genes are TRBV6-5 and TRBJ2-1; 10 positions agree with TRBD2. CDR1 and CDR2 from the germline V gene are MNHEY and SVGAGI. The CDR3 extends over 14 amino acids. Germline trimming cut 4 bases from V and 7 bases from J; bases unmatched to any gene: 4. The CDR3 nucleotides read TGTGCCAGCAGTTTACGACTAGCGGGTAATGAGCAGTTCTTC. Its protein product is CASSLRLAGNEQFF.

This clone was picked up one time. The chain uses TRBV10-1 and TRBJ1-3, with D hard to call. The CDR3 spans 14 residues. Trimming shortened V by 0 bases and J by 2 bases, and 5 bases separated the two germline ends. Germline V CDR1 and CDR2: WNHNN, SYGVQD (reference sequence). The CDR3 nucleotides read TGCGCCAGCAGTGAGTCGGGCCCTGGAAACACCATATATTTT. This translates into CASSESGPGNTIYF.

CDR3 region: CASSQNPRLAGYNEQFF. The CDR3 bases are TGCGCCAGCAGCCAAAACCCCAGACTAGCGGGATACAATGAGCAGTTCTTC. The chain employs TRBV4-1 and TRBJ2-1, with 11 bases fitting TRBD2. J was trimmed by 4 bases and V by 2 bases; bases with no gene match: 7. Germline V gives CDR1 MGHRA, CDR2 YSYEKL. The CDR3 has 17 residues.